This T cell receptor beta chain was sequenced during a study of T cells in localized non-small cell lung cancer. Points from the study as a whole: Across samples, adjacent lung featured a median 57 of the top 100 tumor clones. The study found T cell clonality highest in uninvolved adjacent lung, above tumor.

Points on this clone: Its antigen is unidentified.

V lost 0 bases and J lost 7, with 6 bases in between. The CDR3 is 13 residues long. Germline-derived CDR1 and CDR2 are SGHDN and FVKESK. Assay: immunoSEQ multiplex PCR; the TCRdb copy retains only in-frame clones and omits some. The sample gives 30,000 to 35,000 clones, approximately 93% of which show up once; roughly 7.9% is in the top ten. The rearrangement joins TRBV14 to TRBJ1-4; no clear D. This receptor was identified in a female donor older than 55 with stage I lung adenocarcinoma. This sample comprised peripheral blood, obtained before any cancer treatment. In DNA, the CDR3 is TGTGCCAGCAGCCAAGATCGGGGTGAAAAACTGTTTTTT. It encodes CASSQDRGEKLFF.